Sequencing of this TCR beta chain was carried out in a study of blood T cell repertoires in COVID-19 (dated by TCRdb to about 2020). For the wider study: Samples covering the acute and convalescent phases of COVID-19 were provided by collaborators in the United States, Italy and Spain. Deeply sampled blood TCRbeta repertoires from subjects exposed to, actively infected with, or recovered from COVID-19 were included in the dataset. Samples were obtained from the ongoing ImmuneRACE study (first 160 participants) and from approximately 1,200 subjects provided by 6 global collaborators. The repertoires were released in a freely available public database meant as a resource for research on the immune response to SARS-CoV-2. Where HLA class I and class II types were available, the types were taken from metadata supplied by the sample provider, not from assay-based typing. Sample metadata almost always included a de-identified subject ID, COVID-19 status, age in years and sex. The material from the prospective study consisted of cDNA or gDNA derived from T cells, B-cell-depleted T cells, or PBMCs. The full study reports these points: Clinical and demographic metadata were provided uncurated, with the amount varying by source and participant.

In the prospective study, participants were roughly 18 to 90 years old, resided in fewer than 25 geographic areas of the United States, and were enrolled through a virtual design. To assign participants to cohorts, the prospective study relied on clinical history that participants themselves reported in a screening survey and a study questionnaire. Exposed participants were defined as having been in contact with someone with a PCR-confirmed or clinician-diagnosed COVID-19 case within 2 weeks of study entry. In the prospective study, whole blood, serum and a nasopharyngeal or oropharyngeal swab were collected from each participant by mobile phlebotomists. Additional blood draws and questionnaires over a 2-month period could optionally be provided by prospective study participants. Before DNA extraction, blood samples from the prospective study were shipped at room temperature or frozen. This clone was recorded only once. Its recognized antigen is unknown. There are no base qualities to consult, and no much larger clone falls within one base.

The immunoSEQ Assay, a bias-controlled multiplex PCR, was used to amplify TCRbeta CDR3 regions from genomic DNA. Under the source paper's analysis protocol: Within the assay, amplification of reference gene primers was used to estimate how many nucleated cells each sample contained. To quantify the absolute abundance of each unique TCRbeta CDR3 rearrangement, sequence reads were collapsed and filtered. For each sample, productive Simpson clonality was calculated as the square root of Simpson's diversity index over productive rearrangements. The source is immuneACCESS, and TCRdb retained only in-frame sequences with V and J called. Part of the clones is not carried over; for the studies checked, unresolved V genes explain less than half of this, and the remainder is unexplained. The V and J calls and clone size are taken from that table; D and trimming were inferred from the DNA. For this sample there are 330,000 or so clones; almost 90% appear just once. Together, the top ten hold 1% of the sample.

Germline trimming amounts to 1 base on V and 1 base on J, with 11 as the count of junction bases outside the gene matches. CDR1 and CDR2 are drawn from the germline V gene (reference sequence): GTSNPN, SVGIG. Spanning cysteine to phenylalanine, the CDR3 consists of 17 amino acids. Only the CDR3 part of the read is kept: 51 bases, read in frame from the first base. This TCR came from a woman under 40 who had been exposed to COVID-19. Sequenced: PBMCs or T cells enriched from blood (not recorded which). Recombination linked TRBV30 to TRBJ2-5; 8 nucleotides in the junction match TRBD2. The DNA reads TGTGCCTGGAGTGGGGGGCTAGCGGGTGGTCTCCAAGAGACCCAGTACTTC. This codes for CAWSGGLAGGLQETQYF.